The following is a T cell receptor (beta chain) sequence with its context. As yet, its antigen is unknown. These data are taken from a study of T-cell reconstitution after alpha-beta-depleted transplantation in children. Study outcomes and limitations: About two months after transplant, alpha-beta T cells reportedly came from several hundred expanded graft clones.

Using unique molecular identifiers, the investigators prepared the TCRbeta library. TCRdb re-analysed the PCR reads in MiXCR, keeping a single row per CDR3 protein. The data show about 580,000 distinct CDR3 sequences, roughly 27% seen once. Trimming stripped 7 bases from V and 6 bases from J, with 15 bases between. Germline CDR1 and CDR2: SQVTM and ANQGSEA. The CDR3 sequence is 12 residues long. The chain is built from TRBV29-1 and TRBJ1-1; possible D gene TRBD1, 5 bases. The sample in question was PBMCs, obtained before TCRalphabeta/CD19-depleted stem cell transplant. The TCR sequence derives from a boy younger than two with Wiskott-Aldrich syndrome, due to receive a stem cell transplant. DNA for the CDR3: TGCAGCGGAGGACGGTCGGGGGCTGAAGCTTTCTTT. Amino acid sequence: CSGGRSGAEAFF. Drawing the rest from reference TRBV29-1 and TRBJ1-1, the complete variable domain is SAVISQKPSRDICQRGTSLTIQCQVDSQVTMMFWYRQQPGQSLTLIATANQGSEATYESGFVIDKFPISRPNLTFSTLTVSNMSPEDSSIYLCSGGRSGAEAFFGQGTRLTVV.